The T cell receptor beta chain described here comes from a study of cytomegalovirus exposure and HLA in healthy donors. On the study more broadly: Researchers found that about four fifths of about 400 genotyped donors fell within the Caucasian-associated ancestry cluster. Regarding the study as a whole: Per a prior analysis, the majority of TCR beta V segments were productive roughly 90% or roughly 30% of the time.

As for this clone: Its antigen is currently unknown.

The PCR contained 60 Vbeta and 13 Jbeta primers. Clones were sequenced by immunoSEQ multiplex PCR, and TCRdb holds only the in-frame ones, with some missing. The sample gives approximately 160,000 clones, roughly 71% of which show up once; about 7.9% is in the top ten. The V gene end was trimmed by 4 bases and the J gene end by 3 bases; junction bases not matched to a gene: 5. Germline-derived CDR1 and CDR2 are SGHRS and YFSETQ. CDR3 length: 15 amino acids. The sample consisted of PBMCs. This TCR was recovered from a male donor in good health and CMV-seropositive. The J gene is TRBJ2-4, the V gene TRBV5-1; 9 bases line up with TRBD1. Here the CDR3 DNA reads TGCGCCAGCAGCCCGGGACAGGGAGGCAAAAACATTCAGTACTTC. Amino acid sequence: CASSPGQGGKNIQYF.